This T cell receptor beta chain was identified in a study of cytomegalovirus exposure and HLA in healthy donors. Losses at the gene ends were 6 bases for V and 7 bases for J; bases not matched to a gene: 11. From germline, CDR1 is SGHRS and CDR2 YFSETQ. The CDR3 consists of 15 residues. 60 Vbeta and 13 Jbeta primers were used in PCR. This table comes from immunoSEQ multiplex PCR, and its TCRdb copy is limited to in-frame clones, with some not included. The sample includes some 66,000 clones, just under 80% of them seen just once. The source material was PBMCs. The sequence was collected from a man aged 40-49 years in good health and CMV-seronegative. This chain joins TRBV5-1 and TRBJ2-1; 9 nucleotides align to TRBD1. The CDR3 DNA is TGCGCCAGCACCAACCGGGACAGGGTAGGGAATGAGCAGTTCTTC. Translating gives CASTNRDRVGNEQFF.